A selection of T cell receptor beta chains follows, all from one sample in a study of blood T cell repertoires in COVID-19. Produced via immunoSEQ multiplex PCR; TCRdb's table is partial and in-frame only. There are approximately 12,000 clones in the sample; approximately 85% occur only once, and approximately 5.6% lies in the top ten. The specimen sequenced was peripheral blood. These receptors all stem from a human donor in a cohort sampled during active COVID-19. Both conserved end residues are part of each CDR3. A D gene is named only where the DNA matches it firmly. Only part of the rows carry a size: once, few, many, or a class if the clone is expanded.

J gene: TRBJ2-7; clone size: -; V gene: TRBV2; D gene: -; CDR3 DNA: TGTGCCAGCCTTTACACCCGCGGCTTCGGGGAGCAGTACTTC; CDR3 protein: CASLYTRGFGEQYF
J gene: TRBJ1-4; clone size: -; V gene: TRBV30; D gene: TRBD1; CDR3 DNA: TGTGCCTGGAGGAGACAGGGGGCAAAAGAAAAACTGTTTTTT; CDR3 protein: CAWRRQGAKEKLFF
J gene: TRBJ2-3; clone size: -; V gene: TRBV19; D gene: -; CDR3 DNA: TGTGCCAGTAACGGTGGCGGACCCCTAGCCGGCGCCACAGATACGCAGTATTTT; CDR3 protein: CASNGGGPLAGATDTQYF
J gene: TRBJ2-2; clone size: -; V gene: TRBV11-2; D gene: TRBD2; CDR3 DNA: TGTGCCAGCAGCTTAGGTCCGCAGGCTAGCGGGATTACCGGGGAGCTGTTTTTT; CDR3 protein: CASSLGPQASGITGELFF
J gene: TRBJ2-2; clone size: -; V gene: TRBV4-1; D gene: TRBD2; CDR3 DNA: TGCGCCAGCAGCCAGACGACTAGCGCAAACACCGGGGAGCTGTTTTTT; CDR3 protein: CASSQTTSANTGELFF
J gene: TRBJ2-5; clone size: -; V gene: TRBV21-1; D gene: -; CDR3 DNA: TGTGCCAGCAGCAAGGGGCGGGAACAAGAGACCCAGTACTTC; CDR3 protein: CASSKGREQETQYF
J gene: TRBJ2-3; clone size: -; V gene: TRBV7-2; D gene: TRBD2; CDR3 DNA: TGTGCCAGCAGCCAGAGCCTAGCGGGGGCAGATACGCAGTATTTT; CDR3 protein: CASSQSLAGADTQYF
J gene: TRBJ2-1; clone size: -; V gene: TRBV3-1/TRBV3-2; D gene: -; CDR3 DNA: TGTGCCAGCAGCCAAGGCGCGCATCCCTACAATGAGCAGTTCTTC; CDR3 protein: CASSQGAHPYNEQFF
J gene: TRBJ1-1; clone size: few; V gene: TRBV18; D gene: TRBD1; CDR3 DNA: TGTGCCAGCTCACCACTCGGGACAGCGAACACTGAAGCTTTCTTT; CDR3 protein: CASSPLGTANTEAFF
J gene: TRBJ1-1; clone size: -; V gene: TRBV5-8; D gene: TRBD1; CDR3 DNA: TGTGCCAGCAGCCGACAGGGTCGGACTGAAGCTTTCTTT; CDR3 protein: CASSRQGRTEAFF
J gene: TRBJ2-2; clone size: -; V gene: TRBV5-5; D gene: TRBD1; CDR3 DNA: TGTGCCAGCAGCCCTAACAGGGGGCGCGGCACCGGGGAGCTGTTTTTT; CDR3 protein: CASSPNRGRGTGELFF
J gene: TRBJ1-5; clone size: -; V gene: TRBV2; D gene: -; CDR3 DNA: TGTGCCAGCAGTGAAATTCCGTTCAGCAATCAGCCCCAGCATTTT; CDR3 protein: CASSEIPFSNQPQHF
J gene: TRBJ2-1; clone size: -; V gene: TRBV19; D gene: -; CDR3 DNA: TGTGCCAGTAATCGGCGACAGGGGGGACTTCTAGCGGGAGTACACAATGAGCAGTTCTTC; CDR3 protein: CASNRRQGGLLAGVHNEQFF
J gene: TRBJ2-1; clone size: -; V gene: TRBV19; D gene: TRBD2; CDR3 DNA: TGTGCCAGTAGCCCGGGGCTAGCGGATTACAATGAGCAGTTCTTC; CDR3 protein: CASSPGLADYNEQFF
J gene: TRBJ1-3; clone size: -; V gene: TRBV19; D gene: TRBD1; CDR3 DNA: TGTGCCAGTAGTCCCCGGACAGGCGTTAGCTCTGGAAACACCATATATTTT; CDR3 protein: CASSPRTGVSSGNTIYF
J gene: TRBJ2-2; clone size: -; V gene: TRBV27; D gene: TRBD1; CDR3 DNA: TGTGCCAGCAGGCAGGGGGCAGGCACCGGGGAGCTGTTTTTT; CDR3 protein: CASRQGAGTGELFF
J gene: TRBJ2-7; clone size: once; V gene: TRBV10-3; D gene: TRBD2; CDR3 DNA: TGTGCCATCAGCCCGACTAGCGGGAGGGCCCACGAGCAGTACTTC; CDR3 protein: CAISPTSGRAHEQYF
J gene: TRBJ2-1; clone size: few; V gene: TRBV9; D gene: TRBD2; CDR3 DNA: TGTGCCAGCAGCGTAGTTGCTAGCGGGAGTGAGCAGTTCTTC; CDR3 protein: CASSVVASGSEQFF
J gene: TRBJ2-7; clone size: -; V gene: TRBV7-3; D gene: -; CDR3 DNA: TGTGCCCAAGAAGGGGACTCCTACGAGCAGTACTTC; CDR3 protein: CAQEGDSYEQYF
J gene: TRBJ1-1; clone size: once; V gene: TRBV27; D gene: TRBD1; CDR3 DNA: TGTGCCAGCAGTTCCCGACAGGGATTGAACACTGAAGCTTTCTTT; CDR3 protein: CASSSRQGLNTEAFF
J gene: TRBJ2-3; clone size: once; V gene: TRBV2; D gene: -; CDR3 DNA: TGTGCCAGCAGCCGACGGGACACAGCTACAGATACGCAGTATTTT; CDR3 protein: CASSRRDTATDTQYF
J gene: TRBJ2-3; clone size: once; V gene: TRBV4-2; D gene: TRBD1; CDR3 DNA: TGTGCCAGCAGCCCCCGACAGGGAAAAGGATACACAGATACGCAGTATTTT; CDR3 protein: CASSPRQGKGYTDTQYF
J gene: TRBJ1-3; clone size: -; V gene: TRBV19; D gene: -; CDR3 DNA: TGTGCCGCCCGGACAGACTCTGGAAACACCATATATTTT; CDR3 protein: CAARTDSGNTIYF
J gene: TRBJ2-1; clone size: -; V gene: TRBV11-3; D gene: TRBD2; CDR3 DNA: TGTGCCAGCAGCCCCAGCGGGAGGGCCGTTCAACGAGAGCAGTTCTTC; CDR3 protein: CASSPSGRAVQREQFF
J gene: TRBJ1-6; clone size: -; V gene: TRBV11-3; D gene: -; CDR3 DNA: TGTGCCAGCAGCTTAGAGGGGAGCTCACCCCTCCACTTT; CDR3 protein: CASSLEGSSPLHF
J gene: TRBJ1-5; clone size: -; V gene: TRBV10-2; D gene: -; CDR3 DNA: TGCGCCAGCACCACGGGGTATGGCAATCAGCCCCAGCATTTT; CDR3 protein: CASTTGYGNQPQHF
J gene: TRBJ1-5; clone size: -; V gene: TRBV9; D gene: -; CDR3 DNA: TGTGCCAGCAGCGTAGCTGGACAGAACAATCAGCCCCAGCATTTT; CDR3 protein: CASSVAGQNNQPQHF
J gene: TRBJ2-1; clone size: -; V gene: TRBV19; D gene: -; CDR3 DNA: TGTGCCAGTAGTATCCCCGACAATGAGCAGTTCTTC; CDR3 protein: CASSIPDNEQFF
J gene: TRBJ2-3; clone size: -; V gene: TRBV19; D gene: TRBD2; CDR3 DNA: TGTGCCAGTAGTATACCGGGACTAGCGGGGAACACAGATACGCAGTATTTT; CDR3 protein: CASSIPGLAGNTDTQYF
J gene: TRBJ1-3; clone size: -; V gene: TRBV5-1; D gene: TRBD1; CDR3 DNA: TGCGCCAGCAGCTTAGGGGGCAGTGAAGGAAACACCATATATTTT; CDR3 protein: CASSLGGSEGNTIYF
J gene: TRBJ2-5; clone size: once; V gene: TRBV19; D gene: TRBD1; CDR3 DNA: TGTGCCAGTAGTATAGACAGTATAGGACAGGGTGCCCAAGAGACCCAGTACTTC; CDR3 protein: CASSIDSIGQGAQETQYF
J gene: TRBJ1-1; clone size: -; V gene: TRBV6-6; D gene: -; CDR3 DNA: TGTGCCAGCAGCCCTACGCCGGAGATCAACACTGAAGCTTTCTTT; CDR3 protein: CASSPTPEINTEAFF
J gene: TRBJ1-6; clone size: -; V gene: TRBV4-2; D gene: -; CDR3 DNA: TGTGCCAGCAGCGTTAGGGGTGCGGATTCACCCCTCCACTTT; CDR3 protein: CASSVRGADSPLHF
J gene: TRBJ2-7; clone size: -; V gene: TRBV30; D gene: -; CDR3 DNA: TGTGCCTGGAGCCTCGAGCAATTCAAGCAGTACTTC; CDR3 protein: CAWSLEQFKQYF
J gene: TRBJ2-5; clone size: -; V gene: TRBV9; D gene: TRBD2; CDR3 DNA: TGTGCCAGCAGCGGGCGTAGCGGGAGAGAGACCCAGTACTTC; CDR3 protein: CASSGRSGRETQYF
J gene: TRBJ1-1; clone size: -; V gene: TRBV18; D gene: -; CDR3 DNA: TGTGCCAGCTCACAGGGGGATCGAACTGAAGCTTTCTTT; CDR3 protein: CASSQGDRTEAFF
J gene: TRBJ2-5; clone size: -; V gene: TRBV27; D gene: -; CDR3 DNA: TGTGCCAGCAGTTTATCGAGCCCACCCGCGGCCCAGTACTTC; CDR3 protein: CASSLSSPPAAQYF
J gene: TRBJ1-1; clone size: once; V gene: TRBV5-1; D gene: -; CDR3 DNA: TGCGCCAGCAGCTTTGGGGGAGGTAACACTGAAGCTTTCTTT; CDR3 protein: CASSFGGGNTEAFF
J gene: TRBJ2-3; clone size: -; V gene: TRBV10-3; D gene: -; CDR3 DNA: TGTGCCATCGCGGCCACTAGCACAGATACGCAGTATTTT; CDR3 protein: CAIAATSTDTQYF
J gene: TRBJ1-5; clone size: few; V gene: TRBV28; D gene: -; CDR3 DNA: TGTGCCAGCAGTTTTACTAGTCAGCCCCAGCATTTT; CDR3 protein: CASSFTSQPQHF
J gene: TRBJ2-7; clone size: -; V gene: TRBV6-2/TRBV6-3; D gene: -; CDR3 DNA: TGTGCCAGCAGTACGAGACTAACCTTAGAGCAGTACTTC; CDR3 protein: CASSTRLTLEQYF
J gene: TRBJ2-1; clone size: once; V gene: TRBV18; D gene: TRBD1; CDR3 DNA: TGTGCCAGCTCACGGGGACAGGAGACCTACAATGAGCAGTTCTTC; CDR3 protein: CASSRGQETYNEQFF
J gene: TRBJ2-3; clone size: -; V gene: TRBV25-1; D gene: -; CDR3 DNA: TGTGCCAGCAGTGGCAGGCAGGGGAATCTTTTT; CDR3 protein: CASSGRQGNLF
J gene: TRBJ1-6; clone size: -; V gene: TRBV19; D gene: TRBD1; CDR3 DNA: TGTGCCAGTAGTACGACAGGGGGAACTTCACCCCTCCACTTT; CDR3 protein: CASSTTGGTSPLHF
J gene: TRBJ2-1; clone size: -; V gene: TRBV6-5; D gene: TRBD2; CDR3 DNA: TGTGCCAGCAGTTACTCGATGGCGGGGGGGTGGGATGAGCAGTTCTTC; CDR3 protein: CASSYSMAGGWDEQFF
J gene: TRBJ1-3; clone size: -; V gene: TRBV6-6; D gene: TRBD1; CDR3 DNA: TGTGCCAGCAGTTACCCACAGACAGGGGCTGGAAACACCATATATTTT; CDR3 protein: CASSYPQTGAGNTIYF
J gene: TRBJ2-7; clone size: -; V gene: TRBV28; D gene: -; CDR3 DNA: TGTGCCAGTAAAAGAGGGAACCCCTCCTACGAGCAGTACTTC; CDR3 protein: CASKRGNPSYEQYF
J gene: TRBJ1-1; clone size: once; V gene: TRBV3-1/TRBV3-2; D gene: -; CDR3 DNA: TGTGCCAGCAGCCAAACTTATCGGGGGGCGAACACTGAAGCTTTCTTT; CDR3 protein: CASSQTYRGANTEAFF
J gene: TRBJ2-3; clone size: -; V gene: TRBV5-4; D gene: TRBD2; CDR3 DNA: TGTGCCAGCAGCCCCTCAAGCGGGGGGGTTACAGATACGCAGTATTTT; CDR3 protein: CASSPSSGGVTDTQYF
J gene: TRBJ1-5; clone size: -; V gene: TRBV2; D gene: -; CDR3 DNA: TGTGCCAGCAGTACCCACTATCAGCCCCAGCATTTT; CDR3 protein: CASSTHYQPQHF
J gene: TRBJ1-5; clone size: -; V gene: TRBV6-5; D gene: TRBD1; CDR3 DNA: TGTGCCAGCAGTTACTCGGGCCAGGGGGACAATCAGCCCCAGCATTTT; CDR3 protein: CASSYSGQGDNQPQHF
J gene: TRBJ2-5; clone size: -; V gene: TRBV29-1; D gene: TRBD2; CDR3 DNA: TGCAGCGTTTCAGGTGGTAGCGGGCACGAAGAGACCCAGTACTTC; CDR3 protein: CSVSGGSGHEETQYF
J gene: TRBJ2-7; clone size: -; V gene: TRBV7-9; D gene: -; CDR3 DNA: TGTGCCAGCAGCTTAAGCAGGGGCTACGAGCAGTACTTC; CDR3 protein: CASSLSRGYEQYF
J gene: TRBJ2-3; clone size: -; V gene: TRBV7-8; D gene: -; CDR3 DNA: TGTGCCAGCAGCCTACGGACTTCCGGCACCACCAATACGCAGTATTTT; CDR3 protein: CASSLRTSGTTNTQYF
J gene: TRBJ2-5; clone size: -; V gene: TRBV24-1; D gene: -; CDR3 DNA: TGTGCCACCAGTGACCCCGGCGGTTATGAGACCCAGTACTTC; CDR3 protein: CATSDPGGYETQYF